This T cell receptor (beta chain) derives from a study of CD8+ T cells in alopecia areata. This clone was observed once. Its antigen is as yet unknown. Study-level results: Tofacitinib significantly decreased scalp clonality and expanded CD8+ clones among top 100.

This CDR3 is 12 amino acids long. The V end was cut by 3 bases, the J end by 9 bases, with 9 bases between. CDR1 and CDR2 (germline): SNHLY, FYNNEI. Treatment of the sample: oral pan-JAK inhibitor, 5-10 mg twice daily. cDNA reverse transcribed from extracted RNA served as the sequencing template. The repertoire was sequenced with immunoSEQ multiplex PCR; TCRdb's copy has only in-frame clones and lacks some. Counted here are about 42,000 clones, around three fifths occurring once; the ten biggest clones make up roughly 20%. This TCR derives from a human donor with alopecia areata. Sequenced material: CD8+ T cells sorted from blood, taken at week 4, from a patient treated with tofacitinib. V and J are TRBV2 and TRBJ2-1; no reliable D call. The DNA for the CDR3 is TGTGCCAGCAGTGACAGTTGGGGTGAGCAGTTCTTC. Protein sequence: CASSDSWGEQFF.